This T cell receptor beta chain was observed in a study of CD8 T cells in Susac syndrome (dated by TCRdb to the late 2010s). For the wider study: The study used repertoire sequencing to test whether antigen drove CD8+ T cell activation and differentiation in Susac syndrome. What the research found in general, with its limitations: The TCR sequencing and HLA analysis was acknowledged to have included a relatively small number of individuals.

For this clonotype: Its antigen is not yet known. The input lacks base qualities; no much larger clone sits a single base away.

High-throughput TCR beta sequencing profiled peripheral blood CD8+ and CD4+ T cells from healthy donors, Susac syndrome patients and multiple sclerosis patients. The multiple sclerosis controls were treatment-naive patients whose relapsing-remitting disease, either stable or active, fulfilled the revised McDonald criteria. Bulk CD8+ and CD4+ T cells were purified by magnetic negative isolation, while CD8+ TEMRA cells were enriched using FACS. Blood was collected in EDTA tubes and processed within 24 hours, with PBMCs isolated through density gradient centrifugation. PBMCs intended for TCR sequencing were frozen in liquid nitrogen and were later thawed in a 37 degrees C water bath. The sorted or isolated CD4+, CD8+ and CD8+ TEMRA cells reached a purity of at least 90%. RNA was extracted with the RNeasy kit and about 0.5 to 1 ug was reverse transcribed using random hexamers. TCR beta CDR3 regions were amplified with the immunoSEQ multiplex PCR assay covering 54 Vbeta and 13 Jbeta segments. PCR amplification bias was corrected using a synthetic template baseline for primer optimization and computational correction. As for the original processing: Only productive sequences were kept, with reads annotated to V, D and J genes according to IMGT and analyzed in immunoSEQ Analyzer. Clonality was computed as one minus Shannon entropy normalized by log2 of the number of productive unique sequences. Public and private clones were assessed among the 100 most prevalent clones of each patient and control. A clone was defined as Susac-specific if it was absent from the healthy and MS cohorts, from roughly 980 published viral clones and from other ImmuneACCESS disease sequences. TCRdb cleaned the public reads at Q25 with fastp, built clones with MiXCR and kept in-frame beta chains. A single entry per CDR3 protein holds the most common genes and DNA from its merged rows. These V and J calls rely on TCRdb rather than the paper's analysis. This sample lists about 200,000 distinct CDR3 sequences; approximately 95% were detected once. The ten largest clones represent 0.082% of the sample.

From the cysteine through the phenylalanine, the CDR3 covers 17 amino acids. Here the CDR3 DNA is all that survives: 51 bases in frame from base 1. CDR1 GTSNPN and CDR2 SVGIG were looked up in the germline V gene (reference sequence). Trimming leaves V shorter by 5 bases and J shorter by 0 bases, with the junction holding 7 bases beyond the gene matches. This sequence uses TRBV30 and TRBJ2-6; TRBD1 lines up with 10 middle nucleotides. The receptor's source is a human donor with multiple sclerosis. Sequencing was carried out using CD4+ T cells from PBMCs. The bases read TGTGCCTGGTTACCGGGACAGGGGCGCTCTGGGGCCAACGTCCTGACTTTC. Translated, this gives CAWLPGQGRSGANVLTF.